One sample yielded the 18 T cell receptor beta chains listed below, sequenced in a study of blood T cell repertoires in COVID-19. Repertoires were generated with immunoSEQ multiplex PCR, while TCRdb's copy carries only in-frame clones and drops some. The sample lists tens of thousands of clones; about 88% were seen once. Sequencing used PBMCs or T cells enriched from blood (not recorded which). These receptors were obtained from a middle-aged woman who had recovered from COVID-19.

This CDR3 is CASSPGQGYGTEAFF. The CDR3 DNA reads as TGTGCCAGCTCCCCGGGACAGGGATACGGCACTGAAGCTTTCTTT. The chain recombines TRBV6-5 with TRBJ1-1, with 9 bases lining up with TRBD1. Germline V gene lookup returns CDR1 MNHEY and CDR2 SVGAGI. This CDR3 has 15 residues. V dropped 8 bases and J dropped 4; count of bases not matched to a gene: 11.

The rearrangement uses TRBV3-1 (or the pseudogene TRBV3-2) and TRBJ2-7; D ambiguous. Germline loops: CDR1 LGHDT, CDR2 YNNKEL (reference sequence). V shed 1 base and J shed 2 bases, with 9 bases lying between them. This CDR3 is built from 14 residues. This CDR3 reads CASSQGSVTYEQYF. The CDR3 DNA sequence: TGTGCCAGCAGCCAAGGGTCGGTAACCTACGAGCAGTACTTC.

The chain has TRBV19 and TRBJ1-5; TRBD1 matches 7 bases. The CDR3 spans 15 residues. The J segment lost 7 bases and the V segment lost 3 bases, leaving 9 bases of the junction unmatched. Germline assignment: CDR1 LNHDA and CDR2 SQIVND (reference sequence). The CDR3 is CASSILWQGDQPQHF. DNA for the CDR3: TGTGCCAGTAGTATTCTCTGGCAGGGGGACCAGCCCCAGCATTTT.

The chain employs TRBV24-1 and TRBJ2-3; 8 bases agree with TRBD2. Trimming cost V 4 bases and J 0 bases; bases outside gene matches: 14. CDR1 is KGHDR, CDR2 SFDVKD, per germline. This CDR3 contains 19 residues. This chain's CDR3 is CATSDPGGAGDRSTDTQYF. DNA of the CDR3: TGTGCCACCAGTGACCCCGGGGGAGCGGGGGATCGAAGCACAGATACGCAGTATTTT.

The V call is TRBV6-1, the J call TRBJ1-5; a possible D gene is TRBD1 (5 bases). Germline V gene lookup returns CDR1 MNHNS and CDR2 SASEGT. V dropped 2 bases and J dropped 1 base, with 9 bases sitting between them. This CDR3 comprises 15 residues. Here the CDR3 DNA reads TGTGCCAGCAGTGAACTCGGGGGAAGCAATCAGCCCCAGCATTTT. It encodes CASSELGGSNQPQHF.

This clone turned up a few times. V gene TRBV11-2 combines with J gene TRBJ2-5; unclear D gene. Germline CDR1 SGHAT, CDR2 FQNNGV. The CDR3 spans 13 residues. Trimming shortened V by 5 bases and J by 1 base, and 8 bases separated the two germline ends. The CDR3 region is CASSGQVQETQYF. The CDR3 DNA follows: TGTGCCAGCAGCGGCCAGGTCCAAGAGACCCAGTACTTC. The full variable domain, completed using reference TRBV11-2 and TRBJ2-5, is EAGVAQSPRYKIIEKRQSVAFWCNPISGHATLYWYQQILGQGPKLLIQFQNNGVVDDSQLPKDRFSAERLKGVDSTLKIQPAKLEDSAVYLCASSGQVQETQYFGPGTRLLVL.

V gene TRBV15 combines with J gene TRBJ2-7; TRBD1 might be the D (5 bases). V was shortened by 0 bases and J by 3 bases, with 9 bases between the two germline ends. Germline lookup yields CDR1 LNHNV and CDR2 YYDKDF (reference sequence). The CDR3 has 14 amino acids. Written as DNA, the CDR3 is TGTGCCACCAGCAGAGATCCCCAGGGCTACGAGCAGTACTTC. Translated: CATSRDPQGYEQYF.

The rearrangement uses TRBV6-5 and TRBJ1-2; D gene uncertain. The CDR3 covers 13 residues. V was shortened by 5 bases and J by 2 bases, with 9 bases between the two germline ends. The germline gives CDR1 MNHEY, CDR2 SVGAGI. CDR3 nucleotide sequence: TGTGCCAGCAGTCAGACGGGGAACTATGGCTACACCTTC. Translating gives CASSQTGNYGYTF.

This clone ranks as medium-sized (0.01 to 0.1%). This chain uses TRBV15 with TRBJ1-6; D might be TRBD1 (6 bases). Germline values: CDR1 LNHNV, CDR2 YYDKDF (reference sequence). Trimming pared 0 bases from V and 8 bases from J, leaving 17 bases between. The CDR3 is 17 residues long. This chain's CDR3 is CATSRDSGHSRDSPLHF. CDR3 sequence (DNA): TGTGCCACCAGCAGAGACTCGGGACACTCTAGAGATTCACCCCTCCACTTT.

The count of this clone is one. V usage is TRBV15 and J usage is TRBJ1-6, with TRBD1 identical over 8 bases. The germline CDR1 and CDR2 sequences are LNHNV and YYDKDF (reference sequence). There are 14 residues in the CDR3. After removal of 5 bases from V and 8 bases from J, the junction contained 5 bases not matched to a gene. The CDR3 loop reads CATSPDRVDSPLHF. The DNA for the CDR3 is TGTGCCACCAGCCCGGACAGGGTTGATTCACCCCTCCACTTT.

Only a few counts were recorded for this clone. The chain couples TRBV29-1 to TRBJ1-1, with D unresolved. The CDR3 length is 12 residues. The germline V gene encodes CDR1 SQVTM and CDR2 ANQGSEA. Trimming stripped 4 bases from V and 3 bases from J, with 9 bases between. CDR3 nucleotide sequence: TGCAGCGTTGGCTTCGGGGACACTGAAGCTTTCTTT. Translation gives CSVGFGDTEAFF.

The chain is built from TRBV10-1 and TRBJ2-7; TRBD2 agrees at 9 bases. The CDR3 is 14 amino acids. Germline CDR1 WNHNN, CDR2 SYGVQD (reference sequence). With 5 bases clipped from V and 0 bases from J, the junction kept 2 bases outside the gene matches. The chain's CDR3 is CASSSSGASYEQYF. In nucleotides, the CDR3 is TGCGCCAGCAGTTCTAGCGGGGCCTCCTACGAGCAGTACTTC.

This clone appeared once. The chain carries TRBV21-1 and TRBJ1-2; TRBD1 is taken as the D call from the table, unchecked against the DNA. TRBV21-1 is labeled a pseudogene. The CDR3 spans 15 residues. The CDR3 DNA is TGTGCCAGCAGACTACAGGGGGTAGGGGCCTATGGCTACACCTTC. It specifies CASRLQGVGAYGYTF.

This chain uses TRBV3-1 (or the pseudogene TRBV3-2) with TRBJ2-5; perhaps TRBD2 as D (7 bases). CDR3 size: 14 residues. Germline V CDR1 and CDR2: LGHDT, YNNKEL (reference sequence). The V end lost 2 bases, the J end lost 6 bases, and 13 bases lay between the germline ends. Written as DNA, the CDR3 is TGTGCCAGCAGCCAATTCGCGGGGGCGAAGACCCAGTACTTC. Its protein is CASSQFAGAKTQYF.

CDR3 in DNA: TGTGCCAGCAGTTCCTCGGCGGGGGGTATGATCAATGAGCAGTTCTTC. Translating it yields CASSSSAGGMINEQFF. The chain links TRBV27 to TRBJ2-1; 8 bases map to TRBD2. The germline V gene encodes CDR1 MNHEY and CDR2 SMNVEV (reference sequence). The V gene end was trimmed by 4 bases and the J gene end by 6 bases; junction bases not matched to a gene: 11. This CDR3 is 16 amino acids long.

This chain uses TRBV6-2 or TRBV6-3 with TRBJ1-1; 8 bases line up with TRBD1. Germline V gene sequence: CDR1 MNHEY, CDR2 SVGEGT. V lost 4 bases and J lost 8; bases outside the gene matches: 0. The CDR3 consists of 11 residues. CDR3 DNA: TGTGCCAGCAGTTGGGACAGGGAAGCTTTCTTT. Its protein product is CASSWDREAFF.

V and J are TRBV18 and TRBJ2-5; perhaps TRBD1 as D (6 bases). The CDR3 is 14 amino acids. V shed 2 bases and J shed 11 bases, with 18 bases lying between them. Germline-derived CDR1 and CDR2 are KGHSH and LQKENI. The CDR3 sequence: CASSPRQAADRQYF. In DNA, the CDR3 is TGTGCCAGCTCACCAAGACAGGCGGCCGATCGGCAGTACTTC.

This clone has only a few counts. This chain uses TRBV4-1 with TRBJ1-4; 7 positions match TRBD1. V lost 0 bases, J lost 4 bases, and 5 bases stayed unmatched. Per germline, CDR1 MGHRA and CDR2 YSYEKL. There are 16 residues in the CDR3. CDR3 region: CASSQDRDSFNEKLFF. In DNA, the CDR3 is TGCGCCAGCAGCCAAGACCGGGACAGCTTTAATGAAAAACTGTTTTTT.